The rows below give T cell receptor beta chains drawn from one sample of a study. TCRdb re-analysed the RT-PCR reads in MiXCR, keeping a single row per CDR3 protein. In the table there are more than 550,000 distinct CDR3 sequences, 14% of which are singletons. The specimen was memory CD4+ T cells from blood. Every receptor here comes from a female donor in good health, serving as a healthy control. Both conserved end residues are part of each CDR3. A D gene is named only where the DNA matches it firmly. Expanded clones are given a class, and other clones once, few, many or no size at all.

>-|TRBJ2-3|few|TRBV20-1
CSASRALREVADTQYF
TGCAGTGCTAGCCGAGCCTTGAGAGAGGTGGCAGATACGCAGTATTTT
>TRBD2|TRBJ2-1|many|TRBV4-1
CASSQDGAGGTNQQFF
TGCGCCAGCAGCCAAGATGGCGCGGGAGGTACTAATCAGCAGTTCTTC
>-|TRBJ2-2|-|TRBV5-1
CASSSIREQGELFF
TGCGCCAGCAGCTCCATTCGGGAACAAGGGGAGCTGTTTTTT
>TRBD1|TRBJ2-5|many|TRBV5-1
CASSLETGVGTGEETQYF
TGCGCCAGCAGCTTGGAAACAGGTGTCGGGACAGGGGAGGAGACCCAGTACTTC
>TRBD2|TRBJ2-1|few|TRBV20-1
CSASAAGANEQFF
TGCAGTGCTAGTGCAGCGGGAGCCAATGAGCAGTTCTTC
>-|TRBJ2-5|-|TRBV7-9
CASSSRWAGETQYF
TGTGCCAGCAGCTCACGGTGGGCCGGGGAGACCCAGTACTTC
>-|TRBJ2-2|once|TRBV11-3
CASSPRDKSNTGELFF
TGTGCCAGCAGCCCCAGGGACAAATCGAACACCGGGGAGCTGTTTTTT
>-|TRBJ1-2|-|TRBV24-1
CATSDGGEGYTF
TGTGCCACCAGTGATGGGGGTGAAGGCTACACCTTC
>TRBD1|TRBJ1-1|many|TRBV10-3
CAISARQGADTEAFF
TGTGCCATCAGTGCGCGACAGGGGGCGGACACTGAAGCTTTCTTT
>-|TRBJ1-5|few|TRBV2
CASSEVPGNQPQHF
TGTGCCAGCAGTGAGGTGCCGGGAAATCAGCCCCAGCATTTT
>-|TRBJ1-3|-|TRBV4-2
CASSQDQWGSGNTIYF
TGTGCCAGCAGCCAGGATCAGTGGGGCTCTGGAAACACCATATATTTT
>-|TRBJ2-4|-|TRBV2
CASSEEGLAKNIQYF
TGTGCCAGCAGTGAAGAGGGATTAGCCAAAAACATTCAGTACTTC
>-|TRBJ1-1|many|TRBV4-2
CASSPPTVNTEAFF
TGTGCCAGCAGCCCTCCAACAGTGAACACTGAAGCTTTCTTT
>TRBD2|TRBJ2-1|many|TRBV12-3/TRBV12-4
CASRTSGGLYNEQFF
TGTGCCAGCAGGACTAGCGGGGGCCTATACAATGAGCAGTTCTTC
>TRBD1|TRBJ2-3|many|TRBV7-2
CASSLATGPTDTQYF
TGTGCCAGCAGCTTAGCGACAGGGCCGACAGATACGCAGTATTTT
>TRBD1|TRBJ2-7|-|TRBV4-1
CASSPLQGVGREQYF
TGCGCCAGCAGCCCATTACAGGGGGTCGGACGCGAGCAGTACTTC
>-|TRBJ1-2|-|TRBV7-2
CASSWDLETGLNYGYTF
TGTGCCAGCAGCTGGGACCTAGAAACGGGGCTAAACTATGGCTACACCTTC
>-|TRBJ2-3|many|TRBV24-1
CATSDPPQGTDTQYF
TGTGCCACCAGTGACCCGCCCCAGGGAACAGATACGCAGTATTTT
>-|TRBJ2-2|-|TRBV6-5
CASSYELILAANTGELFF
TGTGCCAGCAGTTATGAATTAATACTAGCCGCTAACACCGGGGAGCTGTTTTTT
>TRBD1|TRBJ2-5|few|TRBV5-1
CASSLYGTAEETQYF
TGCGCCAGCAGCTTGTATGGGACAGCTGAAGAGACCCAGTACTTC
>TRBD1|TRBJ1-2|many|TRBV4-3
CASSQLTDRAPGYTF
TGCGCCAGCAGTCAACTGACCGACAGGGCTCCTGGCTACACCTTC
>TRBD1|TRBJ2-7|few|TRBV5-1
CASSSGQGANYEQYF
TGCGCCAGCAGCTCGGGACAGGGGGCGAACTACGAGCAGTACTTC
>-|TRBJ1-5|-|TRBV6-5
CASSRDMPRNQPQHF
TGTGCCAGCAGTAGAGACATGCCGAGGAATCAGCCCCAGCATTTT
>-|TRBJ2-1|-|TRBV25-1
CASSEYGKSSYNEQFF
TGTGCCAGCAGTGAATATGGTAAAAGCTCCTACAATGAGCAGTTCTTC
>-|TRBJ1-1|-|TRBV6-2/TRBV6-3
CASSYSYGGSGTEAFF
TGTGCCAGCAGTTACTCGTACGGGGGATCCGGCACTGAAGCTTTCTTT
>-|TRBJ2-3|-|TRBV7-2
CASSLIPWTSTDTQYF
TGTGCCAGCAGCTTAATCCCTTGGACTAGCACAGATACGCAGTATTTT
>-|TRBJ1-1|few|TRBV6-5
CASGPGHADFEAFF
TGTGCCAGCGGACCGGGACACGCAGACTTTGAAGCTTTCTTT
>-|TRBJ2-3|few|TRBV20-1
CSASSALSTDTQYF
TGCAGTGCTAGTAGCGCCCTTAGCACAGATACGCAGTATTTT
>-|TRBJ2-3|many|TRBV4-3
CASSQDPGGTTDTQYF
TGCGCCAGCAGCCAAGACCCGGGCGGAACCACAGATACGCAGTATTTT
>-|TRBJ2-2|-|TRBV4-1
CASRQAGQNTGELFF
TGCGCCAGCAGGCAAGCAGGACAGAACACCGGGGAGCTGTTTTTT
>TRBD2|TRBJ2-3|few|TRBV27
CASRTSGRTTDTQYF
TGTGCCAGCCGGACTAGCGGGAGGACCACAGATACGCAGTATTTT
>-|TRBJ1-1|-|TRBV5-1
CASSLNPVRVGTEAFF
TGCGCCAGCAGCTTGAATCCTGTAAGGGTGGGCACTGAAGCTTTCTTT
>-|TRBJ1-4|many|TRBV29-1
CSVEAADSEKLFF
TGCAGCGTTGAAGCGGCAGATAGCGAAAAACTGTTTTTT
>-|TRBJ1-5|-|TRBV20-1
CSASPPGYSNQPQHF
TGCAGTGCTAGTCCCCCGGGTTATAGCAATCAGCCCCAGCATTTT
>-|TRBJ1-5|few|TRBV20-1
CSARESRGGSNNQPQHF
TGCAGTGCTAGAGAGTCGCGGGGGGGATCTAACAATCAGCCCCAGCATTTT
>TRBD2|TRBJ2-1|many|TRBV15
CATSSGTTRNEQFF
TGTGCCACCAGCAGCGGGACTACCCGTAATGAGCAGTTCTTC
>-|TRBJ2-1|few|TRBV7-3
CASSFWGGGAYNEQFF
TGTGCCAGCAGCTTTTGGGGCGGGGGCGCCTACAATGAGCAGTTCTTC
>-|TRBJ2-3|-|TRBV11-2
CASSFFGGTVDTQYF
TGTGCCAGCAGCTTTTTTGGGGGTACGGTAGATACGCAGTATTTT
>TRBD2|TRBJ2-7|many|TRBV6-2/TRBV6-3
CASTQLATTYEQYF
TGTGCCAGCACCCAACTAGCGACCACCTACGAGCAGTACTTC